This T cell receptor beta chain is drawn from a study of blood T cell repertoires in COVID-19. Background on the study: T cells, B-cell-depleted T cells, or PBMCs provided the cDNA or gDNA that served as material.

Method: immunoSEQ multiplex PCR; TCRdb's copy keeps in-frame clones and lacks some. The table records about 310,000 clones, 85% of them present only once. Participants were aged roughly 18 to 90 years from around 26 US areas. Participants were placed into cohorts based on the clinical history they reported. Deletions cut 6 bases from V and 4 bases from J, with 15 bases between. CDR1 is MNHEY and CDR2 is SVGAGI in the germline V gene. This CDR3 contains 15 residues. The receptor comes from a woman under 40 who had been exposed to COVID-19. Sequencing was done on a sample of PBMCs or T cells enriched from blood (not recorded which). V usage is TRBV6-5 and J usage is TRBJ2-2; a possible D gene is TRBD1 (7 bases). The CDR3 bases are TGTGCCAGCAGGCAGGGGGGCGCGGGCACCGGGGAGCTGTTTTTT. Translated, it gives CASRQGGAGTGELFF.